This T cell receptor beta chain was captured in a study of T cell changes during pregnancy in multiple sclerosis. CDR3 length equals 16 residues. In germline, CDR1 is SGDLS, CDR2 YYNGEE. Between the trimmed V and J ends, which lost 4 bases and 3 bases, there was a span of 18 bases. TCRdb's copy holds only in-frame clones and misses some; the assay was immunoSEQ multiplex PCR. The data hold 25,000 to 35,000 clones, with roughly 89% observed a single time. This sequence joins TRBV9 and TRBJ2-3; maybe TRBD2 (7 bases). The receptor comes from a female donor with multiple sclerosis, enrolled in a pregnancy study. The sequencing used CD8+ T cells from peripheral blood mononuclear cells, collected in the second trimester of pregnancy. CDR3 sequence: CASSKGGGAETDTQYF. The CDR3 nucleotides read TGTGCCAGCAGCAAAGGCGGGGGCGCAGAGACAGATACGCAGTATTTT.